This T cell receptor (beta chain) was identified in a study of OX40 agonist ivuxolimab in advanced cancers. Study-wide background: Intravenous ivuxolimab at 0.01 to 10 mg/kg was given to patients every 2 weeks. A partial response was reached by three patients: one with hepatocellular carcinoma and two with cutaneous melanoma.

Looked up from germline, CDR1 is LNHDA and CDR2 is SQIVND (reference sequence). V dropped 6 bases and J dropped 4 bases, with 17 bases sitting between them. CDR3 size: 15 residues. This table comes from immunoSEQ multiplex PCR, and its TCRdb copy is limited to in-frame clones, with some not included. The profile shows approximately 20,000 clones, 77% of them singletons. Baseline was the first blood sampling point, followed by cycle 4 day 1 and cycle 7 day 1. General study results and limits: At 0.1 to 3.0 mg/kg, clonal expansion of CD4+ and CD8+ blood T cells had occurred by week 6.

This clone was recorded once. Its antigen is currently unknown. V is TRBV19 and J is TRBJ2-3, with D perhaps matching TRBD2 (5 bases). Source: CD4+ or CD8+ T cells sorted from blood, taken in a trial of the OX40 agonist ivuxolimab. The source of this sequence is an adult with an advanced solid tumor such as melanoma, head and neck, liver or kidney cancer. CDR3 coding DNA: TGTGCCAGTAGCTTCACTAGTCTAAGGTCAGATACGCAGTATTTT. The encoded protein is CASSFTSLRSDTQYF.